The clone carrying this TCR beta chain was seen a handful of times. TCRdb used MiXCR to reprocess the 5' RACE reads, holding one entry per CDR3 protein. Found here are some 41,000 distinct CDR3 sequences, 6.5% to 8% of them singletons; the top ten hold about two fifths. These data belong to a study of spatial heterogeneity in lung cancer. CDR1 DFQATT and CDR2 SNEGSKA come from the germline V gene (reference sequence). This CDR3 has 17 residues. The V end was cut by 7 bases, the J end by 0 bases, with 22 bases between. Time point given: sample taken at primary tumor resection. Whole RNA, isolated from tumor, nontumor lung or frozen PBMC, was sequenced without prior sorting. Patients with untreated early-stage non-small cell lung cancer, numbering more than 55, were the donors.

This sample comprised PBMCs, obtained at surgery. This chain links TRBV20-1 with TRBJ2-4; TRBD1 or TRBD2 may be the D gene (5 bases each). The source of this sequence is a female donor with early-stage non-small cell lung cancer. This chain's CDR3 is CSGTKHGETLAKNIQYF. Here the CDR3 DNA reads TGCAGTGGGACAAAGCACGGGGAGACTCTAGCCAAAAACATTCAGTACTTC.